The sample holds a few counts of the clone carrying this T cell receptor beta chain. The target antigen is unknown. A second about 6 to 12 cycle PCR used barcoded and J-beta primers. Each CDR3 protein is one row after TCRdb ran MiXCR on the 5' RACE reads. The data contain more than 650,000 distinct CDR3 sequences, around half of them seen just once; the ten biggest clones take up roughly two fifths. This sample was taken from a study of blood T cells in healthy people across ages. Study information: Capture via template switching afforded approximately one barcoded beta molecule per two T cells. Study-level points and caveats: The unsorted PBMCs prevented any conclusive comparison of naive versus antigen-experienced cells.

The CDR3 covers 15 residues. The V end lost 4 bases, the J end lost 3 bases, and 14 bases lay between the germline ends. Germline CDR1 KGHDR, CDR2 SFDVKD. The chain is built from TRBV24-1 and TRBJ1-2, with D perhaps matching TRBD1 (5 bases). The sample consisted of blood. This TCR was sampled from a man older than 75 in good health. CDR3 sequence: CATSDHRDGHYGYTF. CDR3 bases: TGTGCCACCAGTGACCACCGGGACGGCCACTATGGCTACACCTTC.